This TCR beta chain originates from a study of cytotoxic CD8 clonotypes in ibrutinib-treated CLL. Study-wide background: After a median of approximately 68 months, roughly 15 patients stayed remitted and about twelve progressed; responses had been partial in around 25 and complete in 2. Average yields of roughly 260,000 productive templates and 100,000 or so productive rearrangements characterized the samples.

Study-level results: Sustained-remission and progressing patients were not sampled at matched times.

Trimming left V 7 bases short and J 6 bases short, with 22 bases between. This CDR3 contains 16 residues. Per the germline V gene, CDR1 is MGHRA and CDR2 is YSYEKL. This clone is medium-sized by share. The antigen remains unidentified. A 1 in 200,000 to 1 in 1 million T cell depth was the sequencing target. The repertoire was sequenced with immunoSEQ multiplex PCR; TCRdb's copy has only in-frame clones and lacks some. The data hold some 92,000 clones, with approximately 77% observed a single time. The rearrangement links TRBV4-1 to TRBJ2-1; TRBD1 is a possible D gene (6 bases). This sample comprised PBMCs, obtained after 24 months of ibrutinib treatment. This receptor was taken from a human donor with chronic lymphocytic leukemia. Written as DNA, the CDR3 is TGCGCCAGCACTCCATTGGGGGCTGGGGGCCCCAATGAGCAGTTCTTC. This encodes CASTPLGAGGPNEQFF.